These T cell receptor beta chains were read from a single sample in a study of blood T cell repertoires in COVID-19. The repertoire was sequenced with immunoSEQ multiplex PCR; TCRdb's copy has only in-frame clones and lacks some. The table has 120,000 or so clones, more than 65% seen once. The sequenced material came from peripheral blood. All receptors come from a human donor in a cohort sampled during active COVID-19. CDR3s include the opening cysteine and the closing phenylalanine or tryptophan. The D gene is left open where the match is weak. A clone size is listed for some rows: how often the clone was seen (once, few, many), or a class if it is expanded.

v_call	d_call	clone_size	j_call	cdr3_aa	cdr3_nt
TRBV10-3	TRBD2	-	TRBJ2-3	CAISELLAGEGPGPGDTQYF	TGTGCCATCAGTGAGTTACTAGCGGGAGAAGGCCCCGGCCCGGGAGATACGCAGTATTTT
TRBV9	-	-	TRBJ2-2	CASSASAGAGTGELFF	TGTGCCAGCAGCGCCTCTGCGGGGGCGGGCACCGGGGAGCTGTTTTTT
TRBV20-1	-	-	TRBJ1-2	CSASGRRGYTF	TGCAGTGCTTCCGGGAGAAGGGGCTACACCTTC
TRBV7-2	-	-	TRBJ2-5	CASRPRTAQETQYF	TGTGCCAGCAGACCCCGAACCGCGCAAGAGACCCAGTACTTC
TRBV5-4	TRBD1	-	TRBJ1-2	CASSLSTGPRYGYTF	TGTGCCAGCAGCTTGTCGACAGGGCCTCGTTATGGCTACACCTTC
TRBV2	TRBD1	few	TRBJ1-1	CASTPDRGAFRAFF	TGTGCCAGCACCCCCGACAGGGGGGCTTTTAGAGCTTTCTTT
TRBV28	-	-	TRBJ2-7	CASSPPTYEQYF	TGTGCCAGCAGTCCCCCCACCTACGAGCAGTACTTC
TRBV7-3	-	few	TRBJ2-3	CASSLTGGSEYTQYF	TGTGCCAGCAGCTTAACTGGGGGGAGTGAGTATACGCAGTATTTT
TRBV6-2/TRBV6-3	-	-	TRBJ2-1	CASRPTYQGIEQFF	TGTGCCAGCAGACCTACTTACCAGGGAATTGAGCAGTTCTTC
TRBV28	TRBD2	-	TRBJ2-4	CASSPGLAGGKNIQYF	TGTGCCAGCAGCCCCGGACTAGCGGGAGGGAAAAACATTCAGTACTTC
TRBV19	-	-	TRBJ2-6	CASRERTGLGANVLTF	TGTGCCAGTAGAGAAAGAACAGGGCTCGGGGCCAACGTCCTGACTTTC
TRBV7-2	TRBD2	-	TRBJ2-3	CASSLGLVAGGATDTQYF	TGTGCCAGCAGCTTAGGTTTAGTGGCGGGGGGTGCCACAGATACGCAGTATTTT
TRBV5-1	TRBD2	-	TRBJ2-7	CASSTLAGGSYEQYF	TGCGCCAGCAGCACTTTAGCGGGGGGCTCCTACGAGCAGTACTTC
TRBV2	TRBD1	-	TRBJ2-2	CASSPDRGQGGELFF	TGTGCCAGCAGCCCGGACAGGGGGCAAGGCGGGGAGCTGTTTTTT
TRBV7-3	-	-	TRBJ2-2	CASSLMASGNTGELFF	TGTGCCAGCAGCTTAATGGCCAGCGGAAACACCGGGGAGCTGTTTTTT
TRBV6-1	TRBD1	-	TRBJ2-7	CASSEFGTGGLSYEQYF	TGTGCCAGCAGTGAATTCGGGACAGGGGGCCTCTCCTACGAGCAGTACTTC
TRBV9	TRBD2	-	TRBJ2-1	CASSVEAGGYNEQFF	TGTGCCAGCAGCGTCGAAGCGGGAGGTTACAATGAGCAGTTCTTC
TRBV7-2	TRBD2	few	TRBJ2-1	CASSTIRGGLNEQFF	TGTGCCAGCAGCACCATCCGCGGGGGACTCAATGAGCAGTTCTTC
TRBV18	TRBD1	-	TRBJ1-3	CASSSGTVQTDRNTIYF	TGTGCCAGCTCTTCCGGGACAGTACAGACCGATAGAAACACCATATATTTT
TRBV4-1	TRBD2	-	TRBJ2-3	CASSLIAGRTDTQYF	TGCGCCAGCAGCCTTATAGCGGGGAGAACAGATACGCAGTATTTT
TRBV29-1	-	-	TRBJ2-7	CSVRYEQYF	TGCAGCGTTCGCTACGAGCAGTACTTC
TRBV7-2	-	-	TRBJ1-1	CASSLNGRVTEAFF	TGTGCCAGCAGCTTAAATGGGAGGGTCACTGAAGCTTTCTTT
TRBV9	-	-	TRBJ1-2	CASSVGAGYGYTF	TGTGCCAGCAGCGTAGGTGCCGGGTATGGCTACACCTTC
TRBV27	-	-	TRBJ2-1	CASSLVASSYNEQFF	TGTGCCAGCAGTTTGGTCGCGAGTTCCTACAATGAGCAGTTCTTC
TRBV4-1	TRBD1	-	TRBJ2-5	CASSQDRSQETQYF	TGCGCCAGCAGCCAGGACAGGTCCCAAGAGACCCAGTACTTC